Below, one TCR beta chain is given with its context. Its antigen remains unidentified. The sample holds no much larger clone one base away, and base qualities are not on file. The data derive from a study of T cell responses to AZD1222 COVID-19 vaccine (dated by TCRdb to the early 2020s). Some background on the complete study: TCR sequencing was performed for roughly 240 trial participants, of whom about 200 were given two doses of AZD1222 and 26 were given two doses of MenACWY control vaccine. Enrollment into the trials was organized by age into subgroups of 18-55, 56-69 and 70-plus years, and those subgroups contained approximately 150, 30 and 60 TCR-sequenced participants, respectively. Broad study findings and their caveats: In the small 56-69-year group, the increase in depth fell short of significance, most likely because of low power. The whole spike protein was spanned by vaccine-associated CD4 TCRs, and dominant responses were seen in regions 160-218 and 743-854. Because no day 14 peak-response samples were available, the repertoires could be characterized only after the peak T cell response. Nearly half of unique spike-specific TCRs reportedly recognized epitopes outside regions mutated in the B.1.351 and B.1.1.7 variants. Conclusions about previously exposed vaccinees are limited because only five to seven AZD1222 recipients were SARS-CoV-2 seropositive at baseline. Participants were mostly white British, with more females than males. The authors suggested clonal diversity may have been underestimated. After two AZD1222 doses, both the breadth and the depth of spike-specific TCRs were significantly higher than at day 0 and than in MenACWY recipients.

The time point tag for this specimen amounts to: baseline before first vaccination. Explained via the paper, the treatment or condition label denotes: meningococcal conjugate vaccine given as trial control. Vaccinee samples were obtained from the UK trials COV001 and COV002, which included a single-blind randomized controlled phase 2/3 trial of AZD1222 (ChAdOx1 nCoV-19) in healthy adults. For TCRbeta chain sequencing, PBMC samples were collected from trial participants at day 0 and at day 28 after the second dose. Based on the germline V gene (reference sequence), the CDR1 and CDR2 sequences are MNHEY and SMNVEV. CDR3 length: 15 amino acids, cysteine to phenylalanine. Only CDR3 DNA remains: 45 bases, in frame from the first base. The V end loses 3 bases and the J end loses 7 bases, and a stretch of 13 bases separates them. The CDR3 regions of human TCRbeta chains were analyzed by immunosequencing. As for the original processing: Repertoire TCRs were checked for matches against a reference library of SARS-CoV-2-specific TCRs that had been generated using the MIRA antigen-specificity platform. Breadth was defined as the fraction of unique TCRs that were SARS-CoV-2-associated. Depth was defined as the fraction of total T cells that were SARS-CoV-2-associated. Using the MIRA data, every spike-specific TCR was mapped to the spike region that the TCR reacted to and assigned to either a CD4 or a CD8 class. Log10-transformed breadth and depth values were compared by one-way ANOVA with Sidak's multiple comparisons tests. The clones in this table, taken by TCRdb from immuneACCESS, are in-frame only. Not every clone is retained; where verified, under half of the shortfall comes from an unresolved V gene, and the cause of the rest is unknown. V, J and clone size derive from that table, while D and trimming were established from the DNA sequence. The sample records about 120,000 clones, approximately 85% of which are singletons. The ten most abundant clones make up under 4.5% of the sample.

Sequencing was performed on peripheral blood, taken on day 0 of MenACWY control vaccination. The chain joins TRBV27 to TRBJ1-6; a weak D assignment points to TRBD1 (6 bases agree). This TCR was recovered from an adult in good health. The CDR3 has the sequence CASSFVGQMNSPLHF. The bases are TGTGCCAGCAGTTTCGTAGGACAGATGAATTCACCCCTCCACTTT.